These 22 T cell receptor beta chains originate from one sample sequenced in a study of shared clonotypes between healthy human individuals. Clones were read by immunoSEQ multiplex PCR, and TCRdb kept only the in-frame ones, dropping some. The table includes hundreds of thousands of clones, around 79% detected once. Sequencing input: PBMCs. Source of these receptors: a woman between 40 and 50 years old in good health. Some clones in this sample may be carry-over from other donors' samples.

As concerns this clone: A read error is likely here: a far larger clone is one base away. CDR3 in DNA: TGTGCCAGCAGCGCTTCTAAAAACTGTGGCTACACCTTC. This gives the protein CASSASKNCGYTF. V is TRBV9 and J is TRBJ1-2; no clear D. This CDR3 has 13 residues. Germline-derived CDR1 and CDR2 are SGDLS and YYNGEE.

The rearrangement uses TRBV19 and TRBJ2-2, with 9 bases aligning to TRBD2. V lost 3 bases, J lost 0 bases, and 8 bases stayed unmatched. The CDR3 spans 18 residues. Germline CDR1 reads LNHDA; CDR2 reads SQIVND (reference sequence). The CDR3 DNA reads TGTGCCAGTAGTATGGGAGGGGCTAGCGGGACGAACACCGGGGAGCTGTTTTTT. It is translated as CASSMGGASGTNTGELFF.

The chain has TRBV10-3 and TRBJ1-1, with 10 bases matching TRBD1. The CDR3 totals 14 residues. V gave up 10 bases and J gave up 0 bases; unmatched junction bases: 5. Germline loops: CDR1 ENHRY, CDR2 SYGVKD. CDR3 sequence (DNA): TGTGCCACCGGACAGGGGGACTTGAACACTGAAGCTTTCTTT. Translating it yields CATGQGDLNTEAFF.

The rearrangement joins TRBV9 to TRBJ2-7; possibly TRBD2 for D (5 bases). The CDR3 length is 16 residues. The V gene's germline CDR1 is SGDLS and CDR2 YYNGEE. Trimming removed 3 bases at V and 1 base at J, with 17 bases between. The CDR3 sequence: CASSALDSDPSYEQYF. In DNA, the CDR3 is TGTGCCAGCAGCGCACTTGATAGCGACCCTTCCTACGAGCAGTACTTC.

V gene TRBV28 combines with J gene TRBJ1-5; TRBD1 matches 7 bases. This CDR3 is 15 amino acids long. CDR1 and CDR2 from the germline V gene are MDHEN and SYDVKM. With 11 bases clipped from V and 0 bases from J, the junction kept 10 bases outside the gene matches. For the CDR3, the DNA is TGTGCCGTACCAGGGGGGTTGGATAGCAATCAGCCCCAGCATTTT. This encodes CAVPGGLDSNQPQHF.

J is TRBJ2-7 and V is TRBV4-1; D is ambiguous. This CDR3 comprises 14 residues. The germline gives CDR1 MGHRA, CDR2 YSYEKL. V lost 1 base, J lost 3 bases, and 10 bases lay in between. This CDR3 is CASSQGLEIYEQYF. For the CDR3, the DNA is TGCGCCAGCAGCCAAGGTTTAGAGATCTACGAGCAGTACTTC.

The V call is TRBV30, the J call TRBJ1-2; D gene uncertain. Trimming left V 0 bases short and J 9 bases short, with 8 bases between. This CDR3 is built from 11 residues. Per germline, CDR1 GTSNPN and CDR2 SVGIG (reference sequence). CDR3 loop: CAWSVLERYTF. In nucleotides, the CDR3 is TGTGCCTGGAGTGTACTCGAGCGCTACACCTTC.

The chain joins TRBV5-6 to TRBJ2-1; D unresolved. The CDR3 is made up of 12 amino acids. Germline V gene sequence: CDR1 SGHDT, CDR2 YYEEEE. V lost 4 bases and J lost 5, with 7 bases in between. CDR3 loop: CASSRRDNEQFF. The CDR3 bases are TGTGCCAGCAGCAGACGAGACAATGAGCAGTTCTTC.

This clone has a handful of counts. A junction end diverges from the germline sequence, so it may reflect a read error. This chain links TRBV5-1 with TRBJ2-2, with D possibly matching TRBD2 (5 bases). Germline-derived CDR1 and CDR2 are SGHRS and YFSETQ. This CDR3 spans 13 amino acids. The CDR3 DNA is TGCGCCAGCAGCTTGGAGGGATCCGGGGAGCTCGTTTTT. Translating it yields CASSLEGSGELVF. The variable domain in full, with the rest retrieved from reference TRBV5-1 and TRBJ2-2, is KAGVTQTPRYLIKTRGQQVTLSCSPISGHRSVSWYQQTPGQGLQFLFEYFSETQRNKGNFPGRFSGRQFSNSRSEMNVSTLELGDSALYLCASSLEGSGELVFGEGSRLTVL.

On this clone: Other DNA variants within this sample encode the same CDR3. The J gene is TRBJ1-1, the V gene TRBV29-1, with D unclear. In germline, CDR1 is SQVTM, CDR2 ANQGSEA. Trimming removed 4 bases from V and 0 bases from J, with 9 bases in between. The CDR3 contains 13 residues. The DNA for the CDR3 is TGCAGCGTTGTCACGGGGTTGAACACTGAAGCTTTCTTT. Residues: CSVVTGLNTEAFF.

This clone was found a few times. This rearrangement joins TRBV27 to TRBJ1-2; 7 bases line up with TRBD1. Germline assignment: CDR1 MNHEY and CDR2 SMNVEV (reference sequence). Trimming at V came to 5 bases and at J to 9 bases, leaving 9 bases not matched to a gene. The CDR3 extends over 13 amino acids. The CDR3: CASSTTRQGRYTF. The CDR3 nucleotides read TGTGCCAGCAGTACTACACGACAGGGTCGCTACACCTTC.

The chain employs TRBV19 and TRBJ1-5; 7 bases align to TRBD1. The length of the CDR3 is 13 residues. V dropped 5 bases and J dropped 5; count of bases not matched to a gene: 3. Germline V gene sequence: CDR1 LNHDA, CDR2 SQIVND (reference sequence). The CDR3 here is CASSRDRDQPQHF. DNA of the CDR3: TGTGCCAGTAGTCGGGACAGAGATCAGCCCCAGCATTTT.

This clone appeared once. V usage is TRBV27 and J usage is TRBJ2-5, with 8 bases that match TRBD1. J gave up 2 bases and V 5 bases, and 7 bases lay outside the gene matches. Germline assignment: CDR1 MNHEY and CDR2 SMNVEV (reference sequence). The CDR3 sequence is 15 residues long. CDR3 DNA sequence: TGTGCCAGCAGTCGCAGACAGGGGTATCAAGAGACCCAGTACTTC. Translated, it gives CASSRRQGYQETQYF.

CDR3 DNA: TGTGCCAGTAGTGCCCTAGCGGGAGACAATGAGCAGTTCTTC. This translates into CASSALAGDNEQFF. The chain links TRBV19 to TRBJ2-1; TRBD2 matches at 10 bases. The CDR3 has 14 amino acids. Looked up from germline, CDR1 is LNHDA and CDR2 is SQIVND (reference sequence). V dropped 5 bases and J dropped 5; count of bases not matched to a gene: 3.

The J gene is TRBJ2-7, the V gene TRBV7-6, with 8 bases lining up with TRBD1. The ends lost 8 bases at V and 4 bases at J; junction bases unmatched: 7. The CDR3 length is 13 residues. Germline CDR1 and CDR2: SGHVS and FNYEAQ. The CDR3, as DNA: TGTGCCAGCTCCAGGGGGCATCGGTACGAGCAGTACTTC. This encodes CASSRGHRYEQYF.

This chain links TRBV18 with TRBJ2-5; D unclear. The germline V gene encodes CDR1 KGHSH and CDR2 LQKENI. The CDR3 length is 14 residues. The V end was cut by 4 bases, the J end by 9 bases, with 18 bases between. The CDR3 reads CASSQYPIGWPQYF. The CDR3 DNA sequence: TGTGCCAGCTCACAGTACCCGATCGGGTGGCCCCAGTACTTC. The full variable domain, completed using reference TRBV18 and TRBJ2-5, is NAGVMQNPRHLVRRRGQEARLRCSPMKGHSHVYWYRQLPEEGLKFMVYLQKENIIDESGMPKERFSAEFPKEGPSILRIQQVVRGDSAAYFCASSQYPIGWPQYFGPGTRLLVL.

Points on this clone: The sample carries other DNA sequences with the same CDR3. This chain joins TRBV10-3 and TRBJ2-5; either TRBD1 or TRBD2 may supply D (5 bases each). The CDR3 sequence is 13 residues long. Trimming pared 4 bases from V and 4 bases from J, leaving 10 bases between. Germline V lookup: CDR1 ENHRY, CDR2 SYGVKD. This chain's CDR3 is CAISGGPGETQYF. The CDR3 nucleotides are TGTGCCATCAGTGGGGGACCGGGAGAGACCCAGTACTTC.

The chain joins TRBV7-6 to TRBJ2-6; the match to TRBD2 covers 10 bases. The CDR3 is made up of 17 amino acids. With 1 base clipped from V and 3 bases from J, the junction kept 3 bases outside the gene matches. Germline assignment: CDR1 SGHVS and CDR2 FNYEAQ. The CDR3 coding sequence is TGTGCCAGCAGCTTAGGGCTAGCGGGAGATGGGGCCAACGTCCTGACTTTC. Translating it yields CASSLGLAGDGANVLTF.

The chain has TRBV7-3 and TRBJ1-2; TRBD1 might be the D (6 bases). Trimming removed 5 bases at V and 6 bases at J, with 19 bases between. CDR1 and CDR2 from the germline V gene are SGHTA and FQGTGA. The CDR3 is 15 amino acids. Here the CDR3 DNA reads TGTGCCAGCAGCCCCCTGGGGACAACCGCCGATGGCTACACCTTC. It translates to CASSPLGTTADGYTF.

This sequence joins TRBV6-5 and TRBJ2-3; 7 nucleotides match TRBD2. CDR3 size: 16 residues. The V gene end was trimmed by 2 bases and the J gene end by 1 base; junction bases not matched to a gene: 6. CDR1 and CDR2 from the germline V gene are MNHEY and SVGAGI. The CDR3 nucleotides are TGTGCCAGCAGTTACAAGCGGGGATACGGCACAGATACGCAGTATTTT. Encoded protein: CASSYKRGYGTDTQYF.

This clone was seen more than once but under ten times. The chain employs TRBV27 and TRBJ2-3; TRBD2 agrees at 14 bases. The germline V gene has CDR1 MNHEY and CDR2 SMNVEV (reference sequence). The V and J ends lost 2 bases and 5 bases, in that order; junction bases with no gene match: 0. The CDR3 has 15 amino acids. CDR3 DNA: TGTGCCAGCAGTTTAGGGACTAGCGGGAGAGATACGCAGTATTTT. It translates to CASSLGTSGRDTQYF.

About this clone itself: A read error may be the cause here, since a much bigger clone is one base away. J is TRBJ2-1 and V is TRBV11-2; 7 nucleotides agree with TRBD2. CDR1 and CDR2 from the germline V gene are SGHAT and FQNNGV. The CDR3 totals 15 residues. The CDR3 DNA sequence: TGTGCCAACAGCTTAGATCGGGCTAGCGGCAATGAGCAGTTCTTC. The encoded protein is CANSLDRASGNEQFF.